The rows below give T cell receptor beta chains drawn from one sample of a study of cytomegalovirus exposure and HLA in healthy donors. The data were produced by immunoSEQ multiplex PCR, yet TCRdb's version contains in-frame clones alone and is incomplete. The sample lists about 140,000 clones; approximately 94% were seen once. The source material was PBMCs. These receptors were collected from a man between 18 and 29 years old in good health and CMV-seropositive. CDR3s include the opening cysteine and the closing phenylalanine or tryptophan. D genes are given only for firm matches.

d_gene	v_gene	j_gene	len	CDR3aa	CDR3nt
.	TRBV11-2	TRBJ2-5	13	CASSANSQETQYF	TGTGCCAGCAGCGCTAACAGCCAAGAGACCCAGTACTTC
TRBD2	TRBV29-1	TRBJ2-3	14	CSILGTSGTDTQYF	TGCAGCATACTCGGGACTAGCGGCACAGATACGCAGTATTTT
.	TRBV7-9	TRBJ1-2	12	CASSPNRDGYTF	TGTGCCAGCAGCCCGAACAGGGACGGCTACACCTTC
TRBD1	TRBV5-1	TRBJ1-2	13	CASGTAANYGYTF	TGCGCCAGCGGGACAGCAGCTAACTATGGCTACACCTTC
TRBD1	TRBV5-1	TRBJ2-7	14	CASSGQGGSYEQYF	TGCGCCAGCAGCGGACAGGGGGGCTCCTACGAGCAGTACTTC
TRBD2	TRBV27	TRBJ2-5	15	CASSFASGGLETQYF	TGTGCCAGCAGTTTTGCTAGCGGGGGTTTAGAGACCCAGTACTTC
.	TRBV28	TRBJ1-5	12	CASNRVGQPQHF	TGTGCCAGTAACAGGGTAGGGCAGCCCCAGCATTTT
TRBD2	TRBV27	TRBJ2-7	15	CASSSLGLAWYEQYF	TGTGCCAGCAGTTCGTTGGGACTAGCTTGGTACGAGCAGTACTTC
.	TRBV11-2	TRBJ2-3	15	CASSLGLVSPDTQYF	TGTGCCAGCAGCTTAGGACTAGTTTCGCCAGATACGCAGTATTTT
.	TRBV7-9	TRBJ2-3	13	CASSLAGADTQYF	TGTGCCAGCAGCTTAGCAGGGGCAGATACGCAGTATTTT
.	TRBV5-6	TRBJ1-1	14	CASSLLGGDTEAFF	TGTGCCAGCAGCCTCCTCGGGGGAGACACTGAAGCTTTCTTT
.	TRBV28	TRBJ1-5	14	CASSLRDTYQPQHF	TGTGCCAGCAGTTTAAGGGACACTTATCAGCCCCAGCATTTT
.	TRBV28	TRBJ1-4	14	CASSSSREYEKLFF	TGTGCCAGCAGTTCTTCCAGGGAATATGAAAAACTGTTTTTT
TRBD2	TRBV4-1	TRBJ2-3	17	CASSPRSGGQSTDTQYF	TGCGCCAGCAGCCCCAGGTCGGGGGGGCAAAGCACAGATACGCAGTATTTT
.	TRBV5-4	TRBJ2-7	15	CASSLASTPTYEQYF	TGTGCCAGCAGCTTGGCTAGCACCCCAACCTACGAGCAGTACTTC
.	TRBV15	TRBJ2-7	14	CATSRGGDSIEQYF	TGTGCCACCAGCAGGGGCGGGGACTCCATAGAGCAGTACTTC